The rows below give T cell receptor beta chains drawn from one sample of a study of blood T cell repertoires in COVID-19. TCRdb keeps only in-frame clones here, not all; method: immunoSEQ multiplex PCR. Counted here are some 68,000 clones, nearly 90% occurring once; the ten biggest clones make up roughly 3.2%. Sequencing was performed on peripheral blood. The origin of the receptors is a woman aged 45-59 years with COVID-19, enrolled during active disease. The CDR3 runs from the conserved cysteine through the conserved F or W. The order of the fields is CDR3 protein, CDR3 DNA, V gene, J gene, D gene, clone size. D genes are given only for firm matches. Clone size is not always given. Where it is, it says once, few, many or a class for expanded clones.

CDR3aa: CASSQTFLGGGGYTF
CDR3nt: TGCGCCAGCAGCCAAACCTTCTTAGGGGGAGGGGGCTACACCTTC
v_gene: TRBV4-3
j_gene: TRBJ1-2
d_gene: .
abundance: few

CDR3aa: CASRQGNEQYF
CDR3nt: TGTGCCAGTCGACAGGGCAACGAGCAGTACTTC
v_gene: TRBV19
j_gene: TRBJ2-7
d_gene: TRBD1
abundance: .

CDR3aa: CASSPLQGSGQPQHF
CDR3nt: TGTGCCAGCTCACCACTACAGGGTTCAGGTCAGCCCCAGCATTTT
v_gene: TRBV18
j_gene: TRBJ1-5
d_gene: .
abundance: .

CDR3aa: CASSDRGWSGELFF
CDR3nt: TGTGCCAGCAGCGACAGGGGGTGGTCCGGGGAGCTGTTTTTT
v_gene: TRBV9
j_gene: TRBJ2-2
d_gene: TRBD1
abundance: few

CDR3aa: CASSSRGGRETQYF
CDR3nt: TGTGCCAGCAGTAGCAGGGGAGGGCGAGAGACCCAGTACTTC
v_gene: TRBV6-6
j_gene: TRBJ2-5
d_gene: .
abundance: .

CDR3aa: CASSPRGSGALIDEQYF
CDR3nt: TGTGCCAGCAGCCCCCGAGGTTCAGGGGCGTTAATAGACGAGCAGTACTTC
v_gene: TRBV2
j_gene: TRBJ2-7
d_gene: .
abundance: .

CDR3aa: CASRPTGRSSYEQYF
CDR3nt: TGTGCCAGCAGACCAACAGGCCGGAGCTCCTACGAGCAGTACTTC
v_gene: TRBV6-5
j_gene: TRBJ2-7
d_gene: .
abundance: .

CDR3aa: CAGRQGRWYGYTF
CDR3nt: TGTGCCGGCCGACAGGGCAGGTGGTATGGCTACACCTTC
v_gene: TRBV30
j_gene: TRBJ1-2
d_gene: TRBD1
abundance: .

CDR3aa: CASSPGSFYEQYF
CDR3nt: TGTGCCAGCAGCCCCGGGTCCTTCTACGAGCAGTACTTC
v_gene: TRBV7-9
j_gene: TRBJ2-7
d_gene: .
abundance: .

CDR3aa: CASSEGQDYNSPLHF
CDR3nt: TGTGCCAGCAGCGAGGGACAGGATTATAATTCACCCCTCCACTTT
v_gene: TRBV7-9
j_gene: TRBJ1-6
d_gene: TRBD1
abundance: .

CDR3aa: CASSPPEGERETQYF
CDR3nt: TGTGCCAGCAGCCCCCCCGAGGGAGAGAGGGAGACCCAGTACTTC
v_gene: TRBV28
j_gene: TRBJ2-5
d_gene: .
abundance: .

CDR3aa: CASSSPGQGDYEQYF
CDR3nt: TGTGCCAGCAGCTCCCCGGGACAGGGGGACTACGAGCAGTACTTC
v_gene: TRBV28
j_gene: TRBJ2-7
d_gene: TRBD1
abundance: .

CDR3aa: CATSSPGQGSYEQYF
CDR3nt: TGTGCCACCAGCAGCCCGGGACAGGGGTCCTACGAGCAGTACTTC
v_gene: TRBV15
j_gene: TRBJ2-7
d_gene: TRBD1
abundance: .

CDR3aa: CASSGPGGAEAGELFF
CDR3nt: TGCGCCAGCAGCGGGCCGGGAGGGGCCGAAGCCGGGGAGCTGTTTTTT
v_gene: TRBV5-1
j_gene: TRBJ2-2
d_gene: TRBD2
abundance: .

CDR3aa: CASGRVEGTLNYEQYF
CDR3nt: TGTGCCAGCGGGAGGGTGGAAGGGACCCTAAATTACGAGCAGTACTTC
v_gene: TRBV7-9
j_gene: TRBJ2-7
d_gene: TRBD2
abundance: .

CDR3aa: CASGTGGHSPLHF
CDR3nt: TGTGCCAGCGGCACAGGGGGTCATTCACCCCTCCACTTT
v_gene: TRBV28
j_gene: TRBJ1-6
d_gene: TRBD1
abundance: few

CDR3aa: CASSRGETGVYGYTF
CDR3nt: TGTGCCAGCTCCCGGGGGGAGACAGGGGTCTATGGCTACACCTTC
v_gene: TRBV6-5
j_gene: TRBJ1-2
d_gene: TRBD1
abundance: .

CDR3aa: CASSILPGQENEKLFF
CDR3nt: TGCGCCAGCAGCATCCTCCCGGGACAGGAAAATGAAAAACTGTTTTTT
v_gene: TRBV5-1
j_gene: TRBJ1-4
d_gene: TRBD1
abundance: once

CDR3aa: CASSQDRNQPQHF
CDR3nt: TGTGCCAGCAGCCAGGACAGAAATCAGCCCCAGCATTTT
v_gene: TRBV13
j_gene: TRBJ1-5
d_gene: .
abundance: .

CDR3aa: CASSRSGARSNYGYTF
CDR3nt: TGTGCCAGCAGCCGTAGCGGAGCCCGATCTAACTATGGCTACACCTTC
v_gene: TRBV5-5
j_gene: TRBJ1-2
d_gene: .
abundance: few

CDR3aa: CASSPNGGSDNEQFF
CDR3nt: TGTGCCAGCTCACCTAACGGGGGTTCTGACAATGAGCAGTTCTTC
v_gene: TRBV18
j_gene: TRBJ2-1
d_gene: .
abundance: .

CDR3aa: CASSEVGTLNTEAFF
CDR3nt: TGTGCCAGCAGTGAAGTGGGGACACTGAACACTGAAGCTTTCTTT
v_gene: TRBV2
j_gene: TRBJ1-1
d_gene: .
abundance: .

CDR3aa: CASSAGTRAVEQYF
CDR3nt: TGTGCCAGCAGCGCCGGGACTAGGGCGGTCGAGCAGTACTTC
v_gene: TRBV7-2
j_gene: TRBJ2-7
d_gene: TRBD2
abundance: .

CDR3aa: CASARMAVSSYNEQFF
CDR3nt: TGTGCCAGCGCCCGGATGGCGGTCAGCTCCTACAATGAGCAGTTCTTC
v_gene: TRBV6-4
j_gene: TRBJ2-1
d_gene: .
abundance: few

CDR3aa: CAISVMGRTGELFF
CDR3nt: TGTGCCATCAGTGTTATGGGGAGAACCGGGGAGCTGTTTTTT
v_gene: TRBV10-3
j_gene: TRBJ2-2
d_gene: .
abundance: .

CDR3aa: CASSANRARDNEQFF
CDR3nt: TGTGCCAGCAGCGCGAACAGGGCAAGGGACAATGAGCAGTTCTTC
v_gene: TRBV7-8
j_gene: TRBJ2-1
d_gene: .
abundance: .

CDR3aa: CATRRQQNYGYTF
CDR3nt: TGTGCCACCAGAAGACAACAGAACTATGGCTACACCTTC
v_gene: TRBV6-5
j_gene: TRBJ1-2
d_gene: .
abundance: .

CDR3aa: CASSLDVGTSGRVEQFF
CDR3nt: TGTGCCAGCAGTTTAGATGTGGGGACTAGCGGGAGGGTTGAGCAGTTCTTC
v_gene: TRBV28
j_gene: TRBJ2-1
d_gene: TRBD2
abundance: .

CDR3aa: CASSFPWGPQETQYF
CDR3nt: TGTGCCAGCAGCTTCCCTTGGGGGCCGCAAGAGACCCAGTACTTC
v_gene: TRBV11-3
j_gene: TRBJ2-5
d_gene: .
abundance: .

CDR3aa: CASSQSGGAGLAQHF
CDR3nt: TGCGCCAGCAGTCAATCAGGGGGGGCGGGTCTAGCCCAGCATTTT
v_gene: TRBV23-1
j_gene: TRBJ1-5
d_gene: .
abundance: few

CDR3aa: CASSSGGGSPLHF
CDR3nt: TGTGCCAGCAGTTCCGGCGGGGGATCACCCCTCCACTTT
v_gene: TRBV27
j_gene: TRBJ1-6
d_gene: .
abundance: .

CDR3aa: CASRLAGGPADTQYF
CDR3nt: TGTGCCAGCAGACTAGCGGGAGGGCCGGCAGATACGCAGTATTTT
v_gene: TRBV25-1
j_gene: TRBJ2-3
d_gene: TRBD2
abundance: once

CDR3aa: CASSGSKTQYF
CDR3nt: TGTGCCAGCTCAGGGAGCAAGACCCAGTACTTC
v_gene: TRBV18
j_gene: TRBJ2-5
d_gene: .
abundance: .